These T cell receptor beta chains were read from a single sample in a study of blood T cell repertoires in COVID-19. Assay used: immunoSEQ multiplex PCR; TCRdb lists only in-frame clones, some missing. The sample comprises about 200,000 clones, about 80% of which are singletons, and around 7.8% rests with the top ten. The specimen sequenced was peripheral blood. The origin of the receptors is a woman older than 75 with COVID-19, enrolled during active disease. CDR3s leave out the opening cysteine and the closing phenylalanine or tryptophan. Clone size, where shown, is once, few, many, or a class for clones that have expanded.

clone size: -; V gene: TRBV6-2/TRBV6-3; CDR3 protein: ASSYSRQGKYGYT
clone size: -; V gene: TRBV19; CDR3 protein: ASTGQQGASEAF
clone size: -; V gene: TRBV7-2; CDR3 protein: ASSFLTGGGEKLF
clone size: -; V gene: TRBV28; CDR3 protein: ASSSGTGYRGAPYEQY
clone size: -; V gene: TRBV5-1; CDR3 protein: ASSLGAGQEDTQY
clone size: once; V gene: TRBV6-5; CDR3 protein: ASSYSMQGFNYGYT
clone size: -; V gene: TRBV20-1; CDR3 protein: SAGVFGELF
clone size: once; V gene: TRBV6-6; CDR3 protein: ASSLGGQVNTGELF
clone size: -; V gene: TRBV6-5; CDR3 protein: ASSYGGVEQF
clone size: -; V gene: TRBV6-1; CDR3 protein: ASSDNYYGYT
clone size: -; V gene: TRBV28; CDR3 protein: ASSRQMNTEAF
clone size: -; V gene: TRBV19; CDR3 protein: ASGYRDTPGAF
clone size: -; V gene: TRBV7-9; CDR3 protein: ASSLPEGYSPLH
clone size: -; V gene: TRBV28; CDR3 protein: ASSLPRGTGDNYGYT
clone size: -; V gene: TRBV18; CDR3 protein: ASSTRVNEQF
clone size: -; V gene: TRBV5-1; CDR3 protein: ASSGGTSGPSGYEQY
clone size: -; V gene: TRBV18; CDR3 protein: ASSRPGLADSYNEQF
clone size: few; V gene: TRBV3-1/TRBV3-2; CDR3 protein: ASRPALTGNYGYT
clone size: -; V gene: TRBV19; CDR3 protein: ASTRTGRFGQPQH
clone size: -; V gene: TRBV28; CDR3 protein: ASSLTGQWDYGYT
clone size: few; V gene: TRBV5-1; CDR3 protein: ASTRTGGRNTEAF
clone size: -; V gene: TRBV5-1; CDR3 protein: ASSSTGTGGDNEQF
clone size: -; V gene: TRBV6-5; CDR3 protein: ASSYSGRGELF
clone size: -; V gene: TRBV10-1; CDR3 protein: ASSLGETNTEAF
clone size: -; V gene: TRBV25-1; CDR3 protein: ASSEYPAAQNYGYT
clone size: few; V gene: TRBV19; CDR3 protein: ASSSREREKLF
clone size: -; V gene: TRBV6-5; CDR3 protein: ASSSPGTDQPQH
clone size: -; V gene: TRBV19; CDR3 protein: ASSPRAPNLPEAF
clone size: -; V gene: TRBV7-8; CDR3 protein: ASSGRQGARDQPQH
clone size: -; V gene: TRBV7-8; CDR3 protein: ASSLGQWNYGYT
clone size: once; V gene: TRBV7-9; CDR3 protein: ASSLGGGEHTEAF
clone size: -; V gene: TRBV9; CDR3 protein: ASSRDLQGGGYT
clone size: -; V gene: TRBV20-1; CDR3 protein: SASGLAGGPQETQY
clone size: once; V gene: TRBV10-3; CDR3 protein: AISLAGSTDTQY
clone size: -; V gene: TRBV5-1; CDR3 protein: ASSLAQGSETQY
clone size: -; V gene: TRBV21-1; CDR3 protein: ASSTQGKPLH
clone size: few; V gene: TRBV3-1/TRBV3-2; CDR3 protein: ASSRGDSTDTQY
clone size: -; V gene: TRBV5-1; CDR3 protein: ASSGLAGASTDTQY
clone size: -; V gene: TRBV9; CDR3 protein: ASSVRQAPNTGELF
clone size: -; V gene: TRBV28; CDR3 protein: ASSSTSGSVMDTQY
clone size: -; V gene: TRBV11-2; CDR3 protein: ASSLSSNQPQH
clone size: -; V gene: TRBV11-2; CDR3 protein: ASSRETGTNSYEQY
clone size: -; V gene: TRBV4-1; CDR3 protein: ASTRNRVSGELF
clone size: -; V gene: TRBV7-8; CDR3 protein: ASSPRLENEQF
clone size: -; V gene: TRBV10-3; CDR3 protein: AISEPRPRQGNYEQY
clone size: -; V gene: TRBV18; CDR3 protein: ASSPSQGAGETQY
clone size: few; V gene: TRBV3-1/TRBV3-2; CDR3 protein: ASSQVGRWDEKLF
clone size: -; V gene: TRBV18; CDR3 protein: ASSPPAPGWGTDTQY
clone size: -; V gene: TRBV2; CDR3 protein: ASSGDRGSSPLH
clone size: -; V gene: TRBV6-2/TRBV6-3; CDR3 protein: ASSFGQGALVQPQH
clone size: -; V gene: TRBV6-6; CDR3 protein: ASKGEVSYEQY
clone size: -; V gene: TRBV19; CDR3 protein: ASQDREFSDTQY
clone size: -; V gene: TRBV2; CDR3 protein: ASSRSSYNSPLH
clone size: -; V gene: TRBV5-1; CDR3 protein: ASSLMATNTGELF
clone size: -; V gene: TRBV18; CDR3 protein: ASSHSDSPLH
clone size: -; V gene: TRBV14; CDR3 protein: ASSQDRAYEQY
clone size: -; V gene: TRBV5-4; CDR3 protein: ASSLSGVSYEQY